Listed below are T cell receptor beta chains from one sample, sequenced in a study of blood T cell repertoires in COVID-19. Using immunoSEQ multiplex PCR, the repertoire was profiled, and TCRdb retains in-frame clones only, with some absent. The sample yields a few hundred thousand clones, 85% to 90% seen once. Specimen: PBMCs or T cells enriched from blood (not recorded which). The receptors stem from a young woman who had recovered from COVID-19. The CDR3 runs from the conserved cysteine through the conserved F or W.

>TRBV6-1
CASSDALVSYNEQFF
>TRBV4-1
CASSQVLTGGGYTF
>TRBV6-5
CASSPGRQGPRGYTF
>TRBV5-1
CASSLEAGGGDTQYF
>TRBV7-8
CASGTHVVSSGGGEQFF
>TRBV6-5
CASRRRDYSSYEQYF
>TRBV30
CAWTTGIYGYTF
>TRBV1
CTSSPLGDRVYYGYTF
>TRBV10-1
CASSVQGGKLFF
>TRBV30
CAWSLQQNTEAFF
>TRBV13
CASSFTMTETGELFF
>TRBV27
CASSPKTSGSRTGELFF
>TRBV20-1
CSASKRGGGYEQFF
>TRBV5-1
CASSLSPGNEKLFF
>TRBV7-6
CASSAARDSGAGELFF
>TRBV28
CASSPPREVAYNEQFF
>TRBV7-9
CASSPPPGLAGVKGYEQYF
>TRBV5-4
CASSSDRAYVYGYTF
>TRBV6-5
CASSLRGGTNEKLFF
>TRBV7-6
CASSLESGVSTGELFF
>TRBV28
CASISVNTEAFF
>TRBV5-4
CASSAGQGNEQFF
>TRBV28
CASRGLAETYEQYF
>TRBV4-1
CASSQERTATNEKLFF
>TRBV2
CASSENAVYEQYF
>TRBV20-1
CSASALSPEAFF
>TRBV5-1
CASSLVRGSRYEQYF
>TRBV3-1/TRBV3-2
CASSQDGAYEQYF
>TRBV9
CASSQGTSGEETQYF
>TRBV6-5
CASSYSLGGKLFF
>TRBV10-2
CASTTGGDYEQYF
>TRBV4-1
CASSQGSRTAYGYTF
>TRBV19
CASSIVGGRYNEQFF
>TRBV18
CASSPNRARGTGELFF
>TRBV21-1
CASNKRGYEQYF
>TRBV5-1
CASTLGPGTDYEQYF
>TRBV6-5
CATSHGTGVGNTIYF
>TRBV28
CASSFKQGVYNSPLHF
>TRBV5-8
CASSPRPQAGSYEQYF
>TRBV19
CASGRQGRSTEAFF
>TRBV19
CASSMIILTGTTNTEAFF
>TRBV2
CASSENPLGLADSYEQYF
>TRBV5-1
CASSLAQGNSPLHF
>TRBV6-5
CASSYVRGSGNTIYF
>TRBV6-5
CASWTGGVEKLFF
>TRBV9
CASSAPGVGTEAFF
>TRBV7-9
CASSSPRVAQETQYF
>TRBV5-1
CASSLGQGNYGYTF
>TRBV10-3
CAISGQGAGELFF
>TRBV24-1
CATSGLGLKQFF
>TRBV18
CASSLTGGENGYTF
>TRBV5-6
CASSLVTATEAFF
>TRBV4-2
CASSHTVSSGSGYNEQFF
>TRBV6-1
CASSEAGGTRGKLFF
>TRBV4-1
CASSHYRTDTNYGYTF
>TRBV6-1
CASSEERVPYNEQFF